This entry lists 21 T cell receptor beta chains sequenced from one sample in a study of neurological immune-mediated disorders. TCRdb redid the calling of the 5' RACE reads with MiXCR, one entry per CDR3 protein. The sample records about 50,000 distinct CDR3 sequences, around a tenth being singletons. Sequenced material: PBMCs. All receptors come from a woman aged 40 to 55 with HTLV-1-associated myelopathy (HAM/TSP).

The V gene is TRBV5-5, the J gene TRBJ1-4; TRBD1 agrees at 7 bases. After removal of 2 bases from V and 10 bases from J, the junction contained 5 bases not matched to a gene. CDR1 SGHKS and CDR2 YYEKEE come from the germline V gene (reference sequence). The length of the CDR3 is 13 residues. The CDR3 here is CASSLQGSRKLFF. The CDR3 DNA sequence: TGTGCCAGCAGCTTACAGGGGTCACGAAAACTGTTTTTT.

In this sample, this clonotype turned up many times. The chain employs TRBV10-2 and TRBJ1-1; tentative D call: TRBD1 (5 bases). V lost 0 bases and J lost 4, with 9 bases in between. The germline V gene encodes CDR1 WSHSY and CDR2 SAAADI. The CDR3 is 14 amino acids. The CDR3 nucleotides are TGCGCCAGCAGTGAGTCATGGGGGTCCACTGAAGCTTTCTTT. It translates to CASSESWGSTEAFF.

As regards this clonotype: A read error may produce the germline difference seen at one junction end. This chain uses TRBV2 with TRBJ2-3; TRBD2 matches 7 bases. Per germline, CDR1 SNHLY and CDR2 FYNNEI. The CDR3 sequence is 14 residues long. CDR3 sequence: CASSRTRVVDTQHF. The CDR3 DNA follows: TGTGCCAGCAGCAGGACTAGGGTAGTCGATACGCAGCATTTC. Looking up the rest from reference TRBV2 and TRBJ2-3 gives the full variable domain: EPEVTQTPSHQVTQMGQEVILRCVPISNHLYFYWYRQILGQKVEFLVSFYNNEISEKSEIFDDQFSVERPDGSNFTLKIRSTKLEDSAMYFCASSRTRVVDTQHFGPGTRLTVL.

This clonotype was observed once. The junction departs from germline at one end; a sequencing error may be responsible. The CDR3 DNA reads as TGCGCCAGCAATAACCGGGGACAGGAACCCTCCCCGATGAACACTGAAGCTTTCTTC. Encoded protein: CASNNRGQEPSPMNTEAFF. The chain has TRBV5-1 and TRBJ1-1, with 8 bases identical to TRBD1. Looked up from germline, CDR1 is SGHRS and CDR2 is YFSETQ. This CDR3 is built from 19 residues.

At least ten counts were recorded for this clonotype. The rearrangement joins TRBV20-1 to TRBJ2-1; D gene ambiguous. The CDR3 has 13 residues. Germline-derived CDR1 and CDR2 are DFQATT and SNEGSKA (reference sequence). Trimming removed 3 bases from V and 5 bases from J, with 11 bases in between. As DNA, the CDR3 is TGCAGTGCTAGTTTTCGGATCAACAATGAGCAGTTCTTC. Protein sequence: CSASFRINNEQFF.

This chain links TRBV29-1 with TRBJ2-2; no firm D call. The CDR3 consists of 12 residues. CDR1 and CDR2 from the germline V gene are SQVTM and ANQGSEA. V lost 5 bases to trimming and J lost 3 bases, with 7 bases between them. The CDR3 sequence: CSVYGDTGELFF. CDR3 bases: TGCAGCGTTTACGGAGACACCGGGGAGCTGTTTTTT.

This clonotype came up many times. The CDR3 is CAWSVSYEQYF. As DNA, the CDR3 is TGTGCCTGGAGTGTAAGCTACGAGCAGTACTTC. The chain joins TRBV30 to TRBJ2-7; D is undetermined. Germline V gives CDR1 GTSNPN, CDR2 SVGIG (reference sequence). Between the trimmed V and J ends, which lost 0 bases and 3 bases, there was a span of 3 bases. CDR3 size: 11 residues.

This clonotype was observed many times. The chain joins TRBV6-6 to TRBJ1-4; 9 positions match TRBD1. The CDR3 loop spans 16 amino acids. V shed 5 bases, J shed 7 bases, and the junction held 11 bases outside the gene matches. Germline V gene sequence: CDR1 MNHNY, CDR2 SVGAGI (reference sequence). The CDR3 bases are TGTGCCAGCAGTAAGGGACAGGGAAGGAGTGCTGAAAAACTGTTTTTT. The encoded protein is CASSKGQGRSAEKLFF.

The sample holds many counts of this clonotype. The chain joins TRBV10-1 to TRBJ1-3, with D possibly TRBD1 on 5 matching bases. Trimming left V 0 bases short and J 4 bases short, with 13 bases between. This CDR3 has 16 amino acids. Germline V gene lookup returns CDR1 WNHNN and CDR2 SYGVQD (reference sequence). CDR3 protein: CASSESTAGEGNTIYF. The CDR3 DNA sequence: TGCGCCAGCAGTGAGTCGACAGCAGGTGAAGGAAACACCATATATTTT.

This clonotype came up many times. This chain links TRBV2 with TRBJ2-7; no clear D. The CDR3 has 14 residues. Germline CDR1 SNHLY, CDR2 FYNNEI. V was cut by 4 bases and J by 3 bases, with 13 bases left in between. The CDR3 sequence is CASSAPGRSYEQYF. CDR3 DNA sequence: TGTGCCAGCAGTGCCCCGGGCCGGAGCTACGAGCAGTACTTC.

The chain has TRBV24-1 and TRBJ2-1; 7 bases agree with TRBD1. Germline assignment: CDR1 KGHDR and CDR2 SFDVKD. After removal of 0 bases from V and 0 bases from J, the junction contained 10 bases not matched to a gene. The CDR3 is 19 residues long. CDR3 sequence reads: CATSDLQKGAASSYNEQFF. In DNA form, the CDR3 reads TGTGCCACCAGTGATTTGCAGAAGGGGGCCGCAAGCTCCTACAATGAGCAGTTCTTC.

In its sample, this clonotype was seen many times. V gene TRBV12-3 or TRBV12-4 combines with J gene TRBJ2-3; 7 bases are a match to TRBD2. Trimming at V came to 3 bases and at J to 1 base, leaving 7 bases not matched to a gene. The CDR3 has 16 residues. The CDR3 reads CASSLGGWLGTDTQYF. CDR3 DNA sequence: TGTGCCAGCAGTTTGGGGGGGTGGTTGGGCACAGATACGCAGTATTTT.

This clonotype was seen only a few times. The chain's CDR3 is CASSLGSGSNTEAFF. CDR3 coding DNA: TGTGCCAGCAGCCTAGGTTCAGGGTCCAACACTGAAGCTTTCTTT. This chain uses TRBV27 with TRBJ1-1, with D tentatively TRBD1 (5 bases). Trimming shortened V by 6 bases and J by 2 bases, and 16 bases separated the two germline ends. CDR3 length: 15 residues. CDR1 and CDR2 (germline): MNHEY, SMNVEV (reference sequence).

This clonotype occurred many times. The rearrangement joins TRBV4-3 to TRBJ1-2; a weak D match, TRBD1 (5 bases). CDR1 and CDR2 from the germline V gene are LGHNA and YSLEER. Trimming removed 3 bases at V and 7 bases at J, with 21 bases between. The CDR3 runs 16 residues. CDR3 coding DNA: TGCGCCAGCAGCCAGATGGGGCCAGGGATAGGAGTTGGCTACACCTTC. Its translation is CASSQMGPGIGVGYTF.

The sample holds many counts of this clonotype. This chain joins TRBV20-1 and TRBJ1-2, with unresolved D. The CDR3 has 12 amino acids. V was shortened by 7 bases and J by 6 bases, with 15 bases between the two germline ends. In germline, CDR1 is DFQATT, CDR2 SNEGSKA (reference sequence). The DNA for the CDR3 is TGCAGTGTCAGCGGTAGAGTAGATGGCTACACCTTC. It specifies CSVSGRVDGYTF.

This clonotype was found many times. The chain links TRBV9 to TRBJ1-1; D call uncertain. Trimming removed 0 bases at V and 10 bases at J, with 10 bases between. This CDR3 spans 12 amino acids. CDR1 SGDLS and CDR2 YYNGEE come from the germline V gene. CDR3 residues: CASSVDSVPAFF. CDR3 nucleotides: TGTGCCAGCAGCGTAGACTCTGTCCCAGCTTTCTTT. The full variable domain, its missing parts supplied by reference TRBV9 and TRBJ1-1, is DSGVTQTPKHLITATGQRVTLRCSPRSGDLSVYWYQQSLDQGLQFLIQYYNGEERAKGNILERFSAQQFPDLHSELNLSSLELGDSALYFCASSVDSVPAFFGQGTRLTVV.

This clonotype occurred many times. V and J are TRBV6-6 and TRBJ1-2, with D tentatively TRBD1 (6 bases). Germline loops: CDR1 MNHNY, CDR2 SVGAGI (reference sequence). There are 13 residues in the CDR3. The V end was cut by 6 bases, the J end by 6 bases, with 14 bases between. CDR3 coding DNA: TGTGCCAGCAGGGACAGTGAACGAGATGGCTACACCTTC. It codes for CASRDSERDGYTF.

This clonotype was seen many times. At one end, the junction sequence differs from germline, possibly due to a read error. The chain has TRBV18 and TRBJ2-3; D is perhaps TRBD1 or TRBD2 (5 bases each). This CDR3 comprises 14 residues. The germline gives CDR1 KGHSH, CDR2 LQKENI. CDR3 amino acids: CVSSQQVRADTQYF. DNA for the CDR3: TGTGTCAGCTCTCAACAGGTGCGGGCAGATACGCAGTATTTT.

V usage is TRBV10-3 and J usage is TRBJ2-2, with a tentative D call TRBD2 (6 bases). Germline values: CDR1 ENHRY, CDR2 SYGVKD. The CDR3 is 14 amino acids. The germline V and J ends were trimmed by 8 bases and 10 bases, with 20 bases remaining between them. In nucleotides, the CDR3 is TGTGCCATCTCTAACGGGGGTAGAACCAAGGAGCTGTTTTTT. It encodes CAISNGGRTKELFF.

In this sample, this clonotype turned up many times. This chain uses TRBV28 with TRBJ1-1; TRBD1 might be the D (5 bases). CDR1 and CDR2 (germline): MDHEN, SYDVKM. V lost 7 bases to trimming and J lost 5 bases, with 23 bases between them. CDR3 length: 16 amino acids. The CDR3, as DNA: TGTGCCAGCACCCAGCAGAGTAGGCCAGGGTTGACTGAAGCTTTCTTT. Amino acid sequence: CASTQQSRPGLTEAFF.

This clonotype was picked up many times. This chain links TRBV5-1 with TRBJ1-1, with a weak D call TRBD1 (5 bases). CDR3 length equals 16 residues. V gave up 2 bases and J gave up 5 bases, with 19 bases separating them. Germline V gives CDR1 SGHRS, CDR2 YFSETQ. The DNA of the CDR3 is TGCGCCAGCAGCTTCAGCCAGGGACCTACGGAGACTGAAGCTTTCTTT. This sequence encodes CASSFSQGPTETEAFF. The entire variable domain, with the rest obtained from reference TRBV5-1 and TRBJ1-1, is as follows: KAGVTQTPRYLIKTRGQQVTLSCSPISGHRSVSWYQQTPGQGLQFLFEYFSETQRNKGNFPGRFSGRQFSNSRSEMNVSTLELGDSALYLCASSFSQGPTETEAFFGQGTRLTVV.